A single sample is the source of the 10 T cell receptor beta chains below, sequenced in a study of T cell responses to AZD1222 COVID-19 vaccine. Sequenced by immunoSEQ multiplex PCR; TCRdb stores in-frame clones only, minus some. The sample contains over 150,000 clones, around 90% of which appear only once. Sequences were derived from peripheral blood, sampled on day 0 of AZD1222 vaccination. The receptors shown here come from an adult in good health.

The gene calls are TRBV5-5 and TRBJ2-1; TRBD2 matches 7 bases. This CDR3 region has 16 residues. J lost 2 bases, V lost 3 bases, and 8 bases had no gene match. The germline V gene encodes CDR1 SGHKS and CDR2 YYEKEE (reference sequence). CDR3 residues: CASSWSGGRAYNEQFF. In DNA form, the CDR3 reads TGTGCCAGCAGCTGGTCGGGTGGGAGGGCCTACAATGAGCAGTTCTTC. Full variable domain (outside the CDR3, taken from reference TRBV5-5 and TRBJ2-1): DAGVTQSPTHLIKTRGQQVTLRCSPISGHKSVSWYQQVLGQGPQFIFQYYEKEERGRGNFPDRFSARQFPNYSSELNVNALLLGDSALYLCASSWSGGRAYNEQFFGPGTRLTVL.

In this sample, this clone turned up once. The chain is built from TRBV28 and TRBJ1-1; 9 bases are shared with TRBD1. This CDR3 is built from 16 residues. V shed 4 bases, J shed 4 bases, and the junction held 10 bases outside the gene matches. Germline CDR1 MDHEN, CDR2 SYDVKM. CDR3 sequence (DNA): TGTGCCAGCAGTTCACAGGGGGCGTCTTCGTCCACTGAAGCTTTCTTT. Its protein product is CASSSQGASSSTEAFF.

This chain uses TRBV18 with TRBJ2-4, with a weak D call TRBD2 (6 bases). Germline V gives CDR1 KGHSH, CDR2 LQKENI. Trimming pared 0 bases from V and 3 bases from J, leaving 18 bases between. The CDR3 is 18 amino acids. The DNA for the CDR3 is TGTGCCAGCTCACCACCCGGGAGCCAGTCGAAAGTCAAAAACATTCAGTACTTC. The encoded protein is CASSPPGSQSKVKNIQYF.

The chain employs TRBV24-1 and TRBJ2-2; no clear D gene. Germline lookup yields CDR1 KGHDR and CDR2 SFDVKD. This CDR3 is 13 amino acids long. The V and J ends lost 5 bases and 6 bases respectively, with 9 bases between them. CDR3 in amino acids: CATSVGEAGELFF. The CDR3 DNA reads TGTGCCACCAGTGTCGGCGAGGCCGGGGAGCTGTTTTTT.

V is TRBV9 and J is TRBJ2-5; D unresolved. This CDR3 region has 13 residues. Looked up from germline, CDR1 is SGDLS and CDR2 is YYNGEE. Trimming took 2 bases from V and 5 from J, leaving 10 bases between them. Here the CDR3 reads CASSVDPHETQYF. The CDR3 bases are TGTGCCAGCAGCGTCGACCCGCATGAGACCCAGTACTTC.

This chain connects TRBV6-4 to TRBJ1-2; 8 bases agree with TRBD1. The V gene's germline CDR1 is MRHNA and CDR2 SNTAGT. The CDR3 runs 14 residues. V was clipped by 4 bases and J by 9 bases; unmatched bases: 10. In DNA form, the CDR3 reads TGTGCCAGCAGTGCGGGCCGCGGGACAGGTCGCTACACCTTC. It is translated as CASSAGRGTGRYTF.

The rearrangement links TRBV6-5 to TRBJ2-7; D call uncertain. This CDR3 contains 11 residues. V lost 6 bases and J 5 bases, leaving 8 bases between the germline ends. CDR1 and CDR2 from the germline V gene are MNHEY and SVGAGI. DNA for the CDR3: TGTGCCAGCAGGTATTACCACGAGCAGTACTTC. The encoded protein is CASRYYHEQYF.

CDR3 in DNA: TGTGCCAGCAGCTTAGGGCTAGCGTGGGCAGATACGCAGTATTTT. Translating it yields CASSLGLAWADTQYF. The chain combines TRBV7-2 with TRBJ2-3; TRBD2 might be the D (6 bases). Between the trimmed V and J ends, which lost 1 base and 4 bases, there was a span of 12 bases. This CDR3 spans 15 amino acids. Per germline, CDR1 SGHTA and CDR2 FQGNSA.

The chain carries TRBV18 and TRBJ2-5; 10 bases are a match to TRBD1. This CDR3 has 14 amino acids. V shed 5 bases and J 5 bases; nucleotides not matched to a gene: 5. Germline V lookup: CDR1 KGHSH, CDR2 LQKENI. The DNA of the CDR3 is TGTGCCAGCTCAGGGGGACAGGGGAAGGAGACCCAGTACTTC. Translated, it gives CASSGGQGKETQYF.

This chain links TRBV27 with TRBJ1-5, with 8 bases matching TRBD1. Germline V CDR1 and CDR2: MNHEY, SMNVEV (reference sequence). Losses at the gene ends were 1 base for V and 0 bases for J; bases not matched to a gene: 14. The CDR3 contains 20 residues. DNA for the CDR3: TGTGCCAGCAGTTTATTTGGTCCGACAGGGGAGGTCATTAGCAATCAGCCCCAGCATTTT. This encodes CASSLFGPTGEVISNQPQHF.